The sequence of this T cell receptor (beta chain) was determined in a study of cytomegalovirus exposure and HLA in healthy donors. Whole-study results and caveats: Researchers reported in a later analysis that common viral pathogens appeared linked to several top clusters. Researchers counted 150 to 200 TCR beta chains as cytomegalovirus-associated. A cluster of highly shared sequence variants was likely a sequencing artifact.

This PCR relied on a set of 60 Vbeta primers and 13 Jbeta primers. Sequencing used immunoSEQ multiplex PCR; TCRdb keeps in-frame clones, though not all of them. The sample records under 200,000 clones, around 83% being singletons. A note on this clone: Its antigen is currently unknown.

The V gene's germline CDR1 is GTSNPN and CDR2 SVGIG (reference sequence). The CDR3 length is 13 residues. Trimming took off 2 bases at V and 6 bases at J, with 10 bases between the two ends. The source is a girl aged 2-10 years in good health and CMV-seropositive. The specimen sequenced was PBMCs. The chain uses TRBV30 and TRBJ2-2, with D unresolved. Written as DNA, the CDR3 is TGTGCCTGGAGTCCTCAAAGAGCCGGGGAGCTGTTTTTT. The encoded protein is CAWSPQRAGELFF.